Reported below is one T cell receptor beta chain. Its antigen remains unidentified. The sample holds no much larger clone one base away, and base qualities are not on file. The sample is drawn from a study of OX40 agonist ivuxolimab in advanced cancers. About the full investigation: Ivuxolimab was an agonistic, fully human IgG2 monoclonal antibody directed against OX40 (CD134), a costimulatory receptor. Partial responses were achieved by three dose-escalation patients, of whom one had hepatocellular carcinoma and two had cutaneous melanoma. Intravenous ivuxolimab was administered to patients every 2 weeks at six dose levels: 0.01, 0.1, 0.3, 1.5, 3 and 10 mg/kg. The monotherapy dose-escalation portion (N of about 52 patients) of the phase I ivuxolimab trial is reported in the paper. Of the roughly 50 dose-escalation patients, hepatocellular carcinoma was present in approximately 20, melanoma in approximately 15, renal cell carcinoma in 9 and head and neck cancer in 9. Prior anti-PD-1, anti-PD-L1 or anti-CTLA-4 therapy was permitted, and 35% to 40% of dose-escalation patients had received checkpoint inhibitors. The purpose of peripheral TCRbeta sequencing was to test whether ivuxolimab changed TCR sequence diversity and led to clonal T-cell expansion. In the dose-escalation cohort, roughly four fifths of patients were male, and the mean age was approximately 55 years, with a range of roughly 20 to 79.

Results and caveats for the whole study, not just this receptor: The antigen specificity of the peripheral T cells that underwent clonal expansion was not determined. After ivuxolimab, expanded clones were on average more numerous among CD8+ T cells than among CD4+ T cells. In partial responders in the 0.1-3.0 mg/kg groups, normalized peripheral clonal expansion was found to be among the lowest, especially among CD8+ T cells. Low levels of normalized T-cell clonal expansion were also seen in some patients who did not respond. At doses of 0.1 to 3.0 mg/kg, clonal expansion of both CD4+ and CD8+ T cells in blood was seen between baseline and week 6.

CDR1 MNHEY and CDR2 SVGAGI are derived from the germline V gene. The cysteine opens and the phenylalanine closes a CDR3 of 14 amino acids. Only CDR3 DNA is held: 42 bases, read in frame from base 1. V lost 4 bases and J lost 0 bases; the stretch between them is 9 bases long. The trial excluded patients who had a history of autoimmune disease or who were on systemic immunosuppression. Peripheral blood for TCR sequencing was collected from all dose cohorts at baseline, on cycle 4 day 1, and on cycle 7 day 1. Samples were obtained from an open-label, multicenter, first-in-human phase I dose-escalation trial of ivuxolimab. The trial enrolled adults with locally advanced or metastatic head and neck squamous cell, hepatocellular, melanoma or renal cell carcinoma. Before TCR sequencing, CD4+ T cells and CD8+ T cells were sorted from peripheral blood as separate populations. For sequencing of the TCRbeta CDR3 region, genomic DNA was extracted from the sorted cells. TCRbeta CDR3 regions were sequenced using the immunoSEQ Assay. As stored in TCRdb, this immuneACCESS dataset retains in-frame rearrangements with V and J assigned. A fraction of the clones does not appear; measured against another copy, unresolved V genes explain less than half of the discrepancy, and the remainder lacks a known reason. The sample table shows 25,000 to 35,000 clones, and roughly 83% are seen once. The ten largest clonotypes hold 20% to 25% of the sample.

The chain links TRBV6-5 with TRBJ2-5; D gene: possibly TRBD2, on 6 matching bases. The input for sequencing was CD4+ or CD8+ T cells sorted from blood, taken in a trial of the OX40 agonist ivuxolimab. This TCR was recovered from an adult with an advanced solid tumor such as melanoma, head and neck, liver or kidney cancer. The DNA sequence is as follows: TGTGCCAGCAGTTCCGGGAGTGACCAAGAGACCCAGTACTTC. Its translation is CASSSGSDQETQYF.